This entry is about one T cell receptor (beta chain). No cognate antigen has been identified for it. No much larger clone exists at a distance of one base, and base qualities are not known. The data belong to a study of blood T cell repertoires in COVID-19 (dated by TCRdb to 2018 to 2020). Notes on the research overall: The collaborator samples originated in the United States, Italy and Spain and spanned the acute and convalescent phases of COVID-19. Samples came from the ongoing ImmuneRACE study (first 160 participants) plus 1,254 subjects from 6 global collaborators. The prospective study material was composed of cDNA or gDNA derived from T cells, B-cell-depleted T cells, or PBMCs. Where HLA class I and class II types were available, the types were taken from metadata supplied by the sample provider, not from assay-based typing. The sample metadata nearly always contained a de-identified subject ID, COVID-19 status, age in years and sex. The repertoires were released in a freely available public database meant as a resource for research on the immune response to SARS-CoV-2. The dataset comprised deeply sampled blood TCRbeta repertoires from subjects exposed to, actively infected with, or recovered from COVID-19.

Study-level results and caveats: The amount of clinical and demographic metadata varied by source and participant and was provided uncurated.

From a lookup of the germline V gene (reference sequence), CDR1 and CDR2 are LNHDA and SQIVND. Inclusive of the bounding cysteine and phenylalanine, the CDR3 is 14 residues long. CDR3 DNA only is kept here, 42 bases in frame from base 1. Trimming leaves V shorter by 5 bases and J shorter by 6 bases, with the junction holding 5 bases beyond the gene matches. One collaborating source in Seattle enrolled patients while the patients were actively infected and followed the patients over time throughout the course of disease. Each collaborating institution followed its own protocols to collect whole blood in K2EDTA tubes. For TCRbeta analysis, collaborator samples were shipped as frozen whole blood, as isolated PBMCs, or as DNA extracted from either sample type. TCRbeta CDR3 regions were amplified from genomic DNA using the immunoSEQ Assay, a bias-controlled multiplex PCR. In the authors' own workflow: Within the assay, amplification of reference gene primers was used to estimate how many nucleated cells each sample contained. To quantify the absolute abundance of each unique TCRbeta CDR3 rearrangement, sequence reads were collapsed and filtered. Productive Simpson clonality was computed per sample as the square root of Simpson's diversity index over productive rearrangements. Sourced from immuneACCESS, this table was stored by TCRdb with only in-frame sequences that have V and J called. A share of the clones is absent; for the studies checked, an unresolved V gene accounts for under half, and the remainder has no known explanation. The DNA was the basis for D and trimming; V, J and clone size are from that table. Here the sample has about 160,000 clones; around 92% occur a single time. The ten largest account for 4.8% of the sample.

The chain couples TRBV19 to TRBJ1-2; 11 central nucleotides agree with TRBD1. Source material: peripheral blood. This clonotype was obtained from a man aged 25 to 40 with COVID-19, enrolled during active disease. The bases read TGTGCCAGTAGTCCCTGGACAGGGGGCCATGGCTACACCTTC. The translation is CASSPWTGGHGYTF. With the rest looked up from the reference TRBV19 and TRBJ1-2 genes rather than sequenced, the full variable domain is DGGITQSPKYLFRKEGQNVTLSCEQNLNHDAMYWYRQDPGQGLRLIYYSQIVNDFQKGDIAEGYSVSREKKESFPLTVTSAQKNPTAFYLCASSPWTGGHGYTFGSGTRLTVV.